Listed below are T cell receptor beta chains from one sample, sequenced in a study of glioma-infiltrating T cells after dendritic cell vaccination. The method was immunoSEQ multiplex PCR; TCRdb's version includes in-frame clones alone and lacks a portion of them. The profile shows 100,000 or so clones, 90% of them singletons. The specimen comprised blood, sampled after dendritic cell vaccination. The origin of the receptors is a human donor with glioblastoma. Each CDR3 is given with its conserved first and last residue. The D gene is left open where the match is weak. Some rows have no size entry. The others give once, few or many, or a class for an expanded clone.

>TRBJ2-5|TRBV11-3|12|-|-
TGTGCCAGCAGCCCCCCTAGCTCCGGGCAGTACTTC
CASSPPSSGQYF
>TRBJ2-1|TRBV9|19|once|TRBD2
TGTGCCAGCAGCTCGGGACTAGCGGGAATACGGAGCTCCTACAATGAGCAGTTCTTC
CASSSGLAGIRSSYNEQFF
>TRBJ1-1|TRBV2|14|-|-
TGTGCCAGCAGTCGGGAAGGGTCGAACACTGAAGCTTTCTTT
CASSREGSNTEAFF
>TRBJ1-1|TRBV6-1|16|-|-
TGTGCCAGCAGTGAAGCGCTAACGGCCAGGCGCACTGAAGCTTTCTTT
CASSEALTARRTEAFF
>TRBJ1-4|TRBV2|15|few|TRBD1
TGTGCCAGCAGTGGGGACAGGGGGTACGATGAAAAACTGTTTTTT
CASSGDRGYDEKLFF
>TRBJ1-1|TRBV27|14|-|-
TGTGCCAGCAGTTTTTCGGGTCTTCGAACTGAAGCTTTCTTT
CASSFSGLRTEAFF
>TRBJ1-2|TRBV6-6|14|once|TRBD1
TGTGCCAGCAGTTACTCGGGACAGGGGTATGGCTACACCTTC
CASSYSGQGYGYTF
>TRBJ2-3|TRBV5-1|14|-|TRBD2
TGCGCCAGCAGCTTAGCGGGAGAAGGGGATACGCAGTATTTT
CASSLAGEGDTQYF
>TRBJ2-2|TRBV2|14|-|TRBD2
TGTGCCAGCAACGGCGGGAGGAACACCGGGGAGCTGTTTTTT
CASNGGRNTGELFF
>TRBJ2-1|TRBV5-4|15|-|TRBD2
TGTGCCAGCAGGGCGAGCGGGGGAGCCTGGTTGGGGCAGTTCTTC
CASRASGGAWLGQFF
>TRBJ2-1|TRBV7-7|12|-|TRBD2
TGTGCTAGCAGCTTAGGCGGGGGTGAGCAGTTCTTC
CASSLGGGEQFF
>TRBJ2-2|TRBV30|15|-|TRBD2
TGTGCCTGGGAACGGGGCGGGGGGGACACCGGGGAGCTGTTTTTT
CAWERGGGDTGELFF
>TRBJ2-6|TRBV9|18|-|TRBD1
TGTGCCAGCAGCGTCCTAGGACAGGTCCGCTCTGGGGCCAACGTCCTGACTTTC
CASSVLGQVRSGANVLTF
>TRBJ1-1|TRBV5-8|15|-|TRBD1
TGTGCCAGCAGCTTGGCCCGGACAGGGCGCGCTGAAGCTTTCTTT
CASSLARTGRAEAFF
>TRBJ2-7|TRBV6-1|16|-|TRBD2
TGTGCCAGCAGTGATCAGCCTAGCGGCGGGTTGAACGAGCAGTACTTC
CASSDQPSGGLNEQYF
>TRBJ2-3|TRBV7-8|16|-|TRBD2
TGTGCCAGCAGCTTGAGTCTAGCGGCCTCCACAGATACGCAGTATTTT
CASSLSLAASTDTQYF
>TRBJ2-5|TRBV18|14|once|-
TGTGCCAGCTCACCAGACCTAGCCGGAGAGACCCAGTACTTC
CASSPDLAGETQYF
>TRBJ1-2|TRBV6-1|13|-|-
TGTGCCAGCAGAACCGGGAAGGGCTATGGCTACACCTTC
CASRTGKGYGYTF
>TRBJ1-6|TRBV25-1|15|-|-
TGTGCCAGCAGTGAATCGGGAGGGAAATATTCACCCCTCCACTTT
CASSESGGKYSPLHF
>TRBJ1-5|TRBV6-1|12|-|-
TGTGCCAGCAGTGAAATAAATCAGCCCCAGCATTTT
CASSEINQPQHF
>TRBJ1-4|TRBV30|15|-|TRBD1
TGTGCCTGGAGTCTACCGGGACAGGGCTATGAAAAACTGTTTTTT
CAWSLPGQGYEKLFF
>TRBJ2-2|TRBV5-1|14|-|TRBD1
TGCGCCAGCAGCACCGGACAGGTTAGCGGGGAGCTGTTTTTT
CASSTGQVSGELFF
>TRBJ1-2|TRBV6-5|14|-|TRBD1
TGTGCCAGCAGTCCTCTGACAGGGGTGATCGGCTACACCTTC
CASSPLTGVIGYTF
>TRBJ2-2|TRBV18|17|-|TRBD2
TGTGCCAGCTCACCGGGACTAGCGGGAGTCTTGCCCGGGGAGCTGTTTTTT
CASSPGLAGVLPGELFF
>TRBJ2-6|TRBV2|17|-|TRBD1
TGTGCCAGCAGTTCGGGACAGGGCTTCTCTGGGGCCAACGTCCTGACTTTC
CASSSGQGFSGANVLTF
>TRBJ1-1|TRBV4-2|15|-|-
TGTGCCAGCAGCCAATGGACGACAGAAAACACTGAAGCTTTCTTT
CASSQWTTENTEAFF
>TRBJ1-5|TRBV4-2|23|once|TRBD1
TGTGCCAGCAGCCAAGATCCATACTCCGGGACAGGGAATGCCCGATGGAGCAATCAGCCCCAGCATTTT
CASSQDPYSGTGNARWSNQPQHF
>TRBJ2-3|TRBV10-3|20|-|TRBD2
TGTGCCATCAGTGCCTTCTCCGGGACTAGCGGATTTGAGAGCACAGATACGCAGTATTTT
CAISAFSGTSGFESTDTQYF
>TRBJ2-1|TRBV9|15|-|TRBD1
TGTGCCAGCAGCGTCAGCCCTCAGGGGGCGGAGGAGCAGTTCTTC
CASSVSPQGAEEQFF
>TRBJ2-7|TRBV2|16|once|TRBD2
TGTGCCAGCGCCAGGGGCCCCACTAGCGGGAGCTACGAGCAGTACTTC
CASARGPTSGSYEQYF
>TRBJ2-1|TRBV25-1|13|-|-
TGTGCCAGCAGTGACCTTCAGGGTAATGAGCAGTTCTTC
CASSDLQGNEQFF
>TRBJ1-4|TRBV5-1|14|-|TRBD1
TGCGCCAGCGCACCGGGACAGGCAAATGAAAAACTGTTTTTT
CASAPGQANEKLFF
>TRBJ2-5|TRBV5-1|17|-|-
TGCGCCAGCAGCTTGGCGGCCACCCAAGGAGGGTCAGAGACCCAGTACTTC
CASSLAATQGGSETQYF
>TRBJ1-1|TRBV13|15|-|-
TGTGCCAGCACCCCAACGCCAGTAAAGAACACTGAAGCTTTCTTT
CASTPTPVKNTEAFF
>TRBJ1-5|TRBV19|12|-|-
TGTGCCACCTCGGAAGGGGATCTACCCCAGCATTTT
CATSEGDLPQHF
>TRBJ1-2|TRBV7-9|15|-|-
TGTGCCAGCAGCGACCTAAAGACGGAGCGAGATGGCTACACCTTC
CASSDLKTERDGYTF
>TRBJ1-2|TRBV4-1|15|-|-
TGCGCCAGCAGCCAACCTACTCAGGGGAACTATGGCTACACCTTC
CASSQPTQGNYGYTF
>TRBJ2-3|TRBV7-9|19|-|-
TGTGCCAGCAGCCCAGATGGGGCGGGGCCGTGGGGAGGATCAGATACGCAGTATTTT
CASSPDGAGPWGGSDTQYF
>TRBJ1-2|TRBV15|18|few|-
TGTGCCACCAGCAGAGAAAGCGGCACATGGGCTAAGAACTATGGCTACACCTTC
CATSRESGTWAKNYGYTF
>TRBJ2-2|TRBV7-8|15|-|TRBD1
TGTGCCAGCAGCTTTCGGACAGGGCACACCGGGGAGCTGTTTTTT
CASSFRTGHTGELFF
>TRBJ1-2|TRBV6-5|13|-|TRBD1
TGTGCCAGCAGTTACCGACAGGGACAGATCTACACCTTC
CASSYRQGQIYTF
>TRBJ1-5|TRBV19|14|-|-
TGTGCCAGTAGTAGAAACAGGGTCAATCAGCCCCAGCATTTT
CASSRNRVNQPQHF
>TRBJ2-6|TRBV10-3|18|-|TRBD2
TGTGCCATCAGTGGGGCCTGGGACTACTACTCTGGGGCCAACGTCCTGACTTTC
CAISGAWDYYSGANVLTF
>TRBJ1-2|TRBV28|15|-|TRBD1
TGTGCCAGCAGTTCTACCGGGACAGCGACCTATGGCTACACCTTC
CASSSTGTATYGYTF
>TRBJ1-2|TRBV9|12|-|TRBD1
TGTGCCAGCAGTGGCGACAGGGCTCCCTACACCTTC
CASSGDRAPYTF
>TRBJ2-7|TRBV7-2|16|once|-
TGTGCCAGCAGCTTAGGAAGGGACACTTACTCCTACGAGCAGTACTTC
CASSLGRDTYSYEQYF
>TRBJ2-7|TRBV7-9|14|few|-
TGTGCCAGCAGCTTAGCAGGGAGCTCCTACGAGCAGTACTTC
CASSLAGSSYEQYF
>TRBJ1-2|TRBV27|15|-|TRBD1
TGTGCCAGCAGTTTAGGAGGAAGGGGGCTCTATGGCTACACCTTC
CASSLGGRGLYGYTF
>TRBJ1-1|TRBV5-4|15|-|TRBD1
TGTGCCAGCAGCTTCCAGGGGGCGAGGGCCCATGAAGCTTTCTTT
CASSFQGARAHEAFF
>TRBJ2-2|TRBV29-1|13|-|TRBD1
TGCAGCGTTCAGGGGGCGAGCACCGGGGAGCTGTTTTTT
CSVQGASTGELFF
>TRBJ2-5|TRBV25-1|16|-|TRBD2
TGTGCCAGCAGTGAATTGGTAGCGGGGGCGGGTGAGACCCAGTACTTC
CASSELVAGAGETQYF
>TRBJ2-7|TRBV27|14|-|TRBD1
TGTGCCAGCAGTTTATTGGGACAGCACTACGAGCAGTACTTC
CASSLLGQHYEQYF
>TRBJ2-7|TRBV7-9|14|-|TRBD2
TGTGCCAGTAACCCCCTAGCGGGAGCTTACGAGCAGTACTTC
CASNPLAGAYEQYF
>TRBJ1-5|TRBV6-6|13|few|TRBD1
TGTGCCGTACAAGACAGGGACGATCAGCCCCAGCATTTT
CAVQDRDDQPQHF